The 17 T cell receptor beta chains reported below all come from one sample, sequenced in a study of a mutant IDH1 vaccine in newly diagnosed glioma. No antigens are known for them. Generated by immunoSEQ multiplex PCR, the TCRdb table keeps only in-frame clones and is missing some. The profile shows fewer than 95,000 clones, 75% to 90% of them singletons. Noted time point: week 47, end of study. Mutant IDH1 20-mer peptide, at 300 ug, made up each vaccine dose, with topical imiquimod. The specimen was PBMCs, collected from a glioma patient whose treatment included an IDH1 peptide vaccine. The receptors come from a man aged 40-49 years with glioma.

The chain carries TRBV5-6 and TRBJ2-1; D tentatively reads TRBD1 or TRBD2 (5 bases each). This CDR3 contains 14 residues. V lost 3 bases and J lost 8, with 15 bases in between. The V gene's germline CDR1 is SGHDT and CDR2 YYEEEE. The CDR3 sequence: CASSWGPPRDEQFF. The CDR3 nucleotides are TGTGCCAGCAGCTGGGGACCGCCCAGGGATGAGCAGTTCTTC.

The CDR3 DNA follows: TGTGCTAGTGGTTGGACTAGCGGGGGGCCTTACGAGCAGTACTTC. Translated: CASGWTSGGPYEQYF. This rearrangement joins TRBV12-5 to TRBJ2-7, with TRBD2 matching 14 bases. V shed 4 bases, J shed 4 bases, and the junction held 3 bases outside the gene matches. The CDR3 runs to 15 residues. Germline V gives CDR1 LGHNT, CDR2 FRNRAP.

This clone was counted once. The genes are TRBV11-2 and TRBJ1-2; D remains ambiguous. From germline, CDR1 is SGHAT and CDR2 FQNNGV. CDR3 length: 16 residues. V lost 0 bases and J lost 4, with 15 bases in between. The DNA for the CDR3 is TGTGCCAGCAGCTTAGATGGGCAGGCCCCCCTCTATGGCTACACCTTC. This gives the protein CASSLDGQAPLYGYTF.

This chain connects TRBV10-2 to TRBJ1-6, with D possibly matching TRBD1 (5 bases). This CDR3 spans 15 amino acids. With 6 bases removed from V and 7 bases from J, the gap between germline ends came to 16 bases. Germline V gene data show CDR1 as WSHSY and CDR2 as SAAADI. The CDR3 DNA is TGCGCCAGCAGGGCCCCGGGGAGGGGAAATTCACCCCTCCACTTT. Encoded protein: CASRAPGRGNSPLHF.

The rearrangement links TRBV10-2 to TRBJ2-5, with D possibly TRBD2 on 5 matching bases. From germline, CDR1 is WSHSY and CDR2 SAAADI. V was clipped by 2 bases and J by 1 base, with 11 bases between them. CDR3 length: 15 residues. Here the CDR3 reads CASSEIQRTQETQYF. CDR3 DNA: TGCGCCAGCAGTGAGATACAGCGGACCCAAGAGACCCAGTACTTC.

The CDR3 protein is CASRGDRATEAFF. CDR3 sequence (DNA): TGTGCCAGCAGAGGGGACAGGGCCACTGAAGCTTTCTTT. The chain is built from TRBV6-4 and TRBJ1-1; 9 bases are shared with TRBD1. The CDR3 has 13 amino acids. Per the germline V gene, CDR1 is MRHNA and CDR2 is SNTAGT. V dropped 6 bases and J dropped 4; count of bases not matched to a gene: 3.

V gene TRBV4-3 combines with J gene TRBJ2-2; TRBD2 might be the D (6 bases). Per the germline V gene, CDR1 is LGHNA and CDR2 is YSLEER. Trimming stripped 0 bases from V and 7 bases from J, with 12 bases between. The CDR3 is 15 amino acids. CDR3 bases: TGCGCCAGCAGCCAAGAATGGGAGGCTGTCGGGGAGCTGTTTTTT. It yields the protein CASSQEWEAVGELFF.

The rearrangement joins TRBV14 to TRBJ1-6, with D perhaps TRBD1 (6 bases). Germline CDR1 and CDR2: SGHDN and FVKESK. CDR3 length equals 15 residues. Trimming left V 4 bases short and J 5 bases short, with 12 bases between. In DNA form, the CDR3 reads TGTGCCAGCAGCCTCACGGACAGTCATAATTCACCCCTCCACTTT. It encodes CASSLTDSHNSPLHF.

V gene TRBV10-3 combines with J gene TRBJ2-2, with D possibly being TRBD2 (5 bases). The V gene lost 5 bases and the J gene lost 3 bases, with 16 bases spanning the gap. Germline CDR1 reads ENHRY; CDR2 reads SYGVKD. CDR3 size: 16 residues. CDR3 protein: CAISPTEEEYTGELFF. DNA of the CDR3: TGTGCCATCAGTCCGACGGAGGAGGAGTACACCGGGGAGCTGTTTTTT.

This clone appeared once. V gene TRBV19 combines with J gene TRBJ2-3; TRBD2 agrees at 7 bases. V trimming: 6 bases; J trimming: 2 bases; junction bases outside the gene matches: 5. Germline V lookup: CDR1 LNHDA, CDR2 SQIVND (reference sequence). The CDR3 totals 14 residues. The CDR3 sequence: CASRRAGSTDTQYF. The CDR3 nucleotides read TGTGCCAGTAGACGAGCGGGGTCCACAGATACGCAGTATTTT.

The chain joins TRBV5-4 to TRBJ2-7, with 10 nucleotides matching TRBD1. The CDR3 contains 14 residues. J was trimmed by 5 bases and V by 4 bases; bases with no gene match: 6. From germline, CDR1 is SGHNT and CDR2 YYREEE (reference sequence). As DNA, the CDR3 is TGTGCCAGCAGCCGCGGGACAGGGGCCCACGAGCAGTACTTC. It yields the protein CASSRGTGAHEQYF.

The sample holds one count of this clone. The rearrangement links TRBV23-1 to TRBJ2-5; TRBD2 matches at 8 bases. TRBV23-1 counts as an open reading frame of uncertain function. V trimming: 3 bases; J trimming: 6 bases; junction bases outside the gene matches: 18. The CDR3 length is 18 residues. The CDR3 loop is CASSHAKAGVPHDQTQYF. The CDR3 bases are TGCGCCAGCAGTCACGCGAAAGCGGGGGTCCCCCACGATCAGACCCAGTACTTC.

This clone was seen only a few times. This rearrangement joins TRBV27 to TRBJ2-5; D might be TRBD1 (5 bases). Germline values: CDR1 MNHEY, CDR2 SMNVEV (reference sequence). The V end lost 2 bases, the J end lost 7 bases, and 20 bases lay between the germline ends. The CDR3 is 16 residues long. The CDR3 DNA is TGTGCCAGCAGTTTAGTGGGATCTGGTGGGCAGGGGACCCAGTACTTC. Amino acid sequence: CASSLVGSGGQGTQYF.

CDR3 protein: CASNVDSDTDTQYF. As DNA, the CDR3 is TGTGCCAGTAATGTAGACTCCGACACAGATACGCAGTATTTT. This chain connects TRBV19 to TRBJ2-3; no clear D. Trimming cost V 7 bases and J 2 bases, with 13 bases left between them. CDR1 is LNHDA, CDR2 SQIVND, per germline (reference sequence). The CDR3 loop spans 14 amino acids.

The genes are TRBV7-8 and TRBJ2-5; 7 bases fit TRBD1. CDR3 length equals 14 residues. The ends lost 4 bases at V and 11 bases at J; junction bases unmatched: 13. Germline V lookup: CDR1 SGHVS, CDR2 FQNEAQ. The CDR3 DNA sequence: TGTGCCAGCAGCTGGACAGGACAACTGGGGGAGCAGTACTTC. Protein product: CASSWTGQLGEQYF.

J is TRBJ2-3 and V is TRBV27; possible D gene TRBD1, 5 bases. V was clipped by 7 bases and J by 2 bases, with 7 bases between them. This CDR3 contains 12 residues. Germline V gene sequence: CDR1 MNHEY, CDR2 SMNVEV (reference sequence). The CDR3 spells CASMTVTDTQYF. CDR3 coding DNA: TGTGCCAGCATGACAGTCACAGATACGCAGTATTTT.

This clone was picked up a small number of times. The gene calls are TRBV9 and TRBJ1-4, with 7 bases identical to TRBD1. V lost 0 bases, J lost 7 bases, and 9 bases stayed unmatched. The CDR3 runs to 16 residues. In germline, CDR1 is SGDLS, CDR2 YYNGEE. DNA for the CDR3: TGTGCCAGCAGCGTAGCTACGAGGGGGCCCGGTGAAAAACTGTTTTTT. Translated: CASSVATRGPGEKLFF.